The 13 T cell receptor beta chains below come from one sample, sequenced in a study of CD8+ T cells in alopecia areata. Treatment defined: oral pan-JAK inhibitor, 5-10 mg twice daily. The authors extracted RNA and reverse transcribed it into cDNA as the sequencing template. Libraries were prepared by immunoSEQ multiplex PCR; TCRdb keeps only in-frame clonotypes and omits some of them. Of about 190,000 clones detected, approximately 60% appear once; the ten largest clones hold over 0.55%. This sample comprised CD4+ T cells sorted from blood, obtained at week 4, from a patient treated with tofacitinib. The origin of the receptors is a human donor with alopecia areata.

Only a few counts were recorded for this clone. The chain links TRBV30 to TRBJ2-3; 8 bases fit TRBD2. CDR3 length equals 16 residues. The ends lost 2 bases at V and 6 bases at J; junction bases unmatched: 13. Germline values: CDR1 GTSNPN, CDR2 SVGIG (reference sequence). This chain's CDR3 is CAWSPTSGRGPDTQYF. The CDR3 DNA is TGTGCCTGGAGTCCAACAAGCGGGAGAGGTCCCGATACGCAGTATTTT.

J is TRBJ2-4 and V is TRBV19; D remains ambiguous. Between the trimmed V and J ends, which lost 6 bases and 0 bases, there was a span of 15 bases. Germline CDR1 is LNHDA and CDR2 is SQIVND (reference sequence). The CDR3 has 16 residues. CDR3 sequence: CASSPQSRLAKNIQYF. CDR3 sequence (DNA): TGTGCCAGTAGCCCCCAGAGCCGACTAGCCAAAAACATTCAGTACTTC.

The rearrangement links TRBV7-2 to TRBJ2-7; D possibly corresponds to TRBD2 (6 bases). The V gene's germline CDR1 is SGHTA and CDR2 FQGNSA. The V and J ends lost 5 bases and 7 bases respectively, with 24 bases between them. CDR3 length: 16 residues. The CDR3 DNA is TGTGCCAGCAGCGCTCTTGTCGGGACTCCTAATCGGGAGCAGTACTTC. Translated, it gives CASSALVGTPNREQYF. Together with reference TRBV7-2 and TRBJ2-7, the CDR3 gives the full variable domain: GAGVSQSPSNKVTEKGKDVELRCDPISGHTALYWYRQSLGQGLEFLIYFQGNSAPDKSGLPSDRFSAERTGGSVSTLTIQRTQQEDSAVYLCASSALVGTPNREQYFGPGTRLTVT.

This chain uses TRBV5-1 with TRBJ2-7, with TRBD2 matching 8 bases. The junction had 2 bases not matched to a gene; V was cut back by 0 bases and J by 6 bases. Germline-derived CDR1 and CDR2 are SGHRS and YFSETQ. The CDR3 consists of 13 residues. CDR3: CASSLGGLGEQYF. Here the CDR3 DNA reads TGCGCCAGCAGCTTGGGGGGACTAGGCGAGCAGTACTTC. The whole variable domain, filled in from reference TRBV5-1 and TRBJ2-7, reads KAGVTQTPRYLIKTRGQQVTLSCSPISGHRSVSWYQQTPGQGLQFLFEYFSETQRNKGNFPGRFSGRQFSNSRSEMNVSTLELGDSALYLCASSLGGLGEQYFGPGTRLTVT.

This chain uses TRBV4-3 with TRBJ2-7; maybe TRBD2 (6 bases). Per germline, CDR1 LGHNA and CDR2 YSLEER. The CDR3 spans 16 residues. Between the trimmed V and J ends, which lost 2 bases and 2 bases, there was a span of 16 bases. The DNA for the CDR3 is TGCGCCAGCAGCCAAAGCTTGGGCGCGGGGACCTACGAGCAGTACTTC. Its protein is CASSQSLGAGTYEQYF.

This clone was seen a handful of times. V gene TRBV5-4 combines with J gene TRBJ1-1; TRBD1 aligns across 7 bases. In germline, CDR1 is SGHNT, CDR2 YYREEE (reference sequence). The CDR3 sequence is 14 residues long. The V gene end was trimmed by 6 bases and the J gene end by 0 bases; junction bases not matched to a gene: 5. CDR3 amino acids: CASTRQGMNTEAFF. CDR3 DNA sequence: TGTGCCAGCACCCGACAGGGTATGAACACTGAAGCTTTCTTT.

A few counts support this clone. This rearrangement joins TRBV29-1 to TRBJ2-3; D ambiguous. Germline V gene data show CDR1 as SQVTM and CDR2 as ANQGSEA. The CDR3 spans 12 residues. V was clipped by 7 bases and J by 1 base, with 9 bases between them. The CDR3 is CSADRGTDTQYF. The CDR3 nucleotides are TGCAGCGCCGACCGAGGCACAGATACGCAGTATTTT.

This clone has just one count. J is TRBJ2-3 and V is TRBV30; a possible D gene is TRBD1 (6 bases). V shed 2 bases and J shed 6 bases, with 15 bases lying between them. The CDR3 length is 14 residues. The germline V gene encodes CDR1 GTSNPN and CDR2 SVGIG (reference sequence). CDR3 in DNA: TGTGCCTGGAGTTCACAGGGTGATGGGGATACGCAGTATTTT. Amino acids: CAWSSQGDGDTQYF.

This CDR3 reads CASSEANTGQVLRKQYF. CDR3 in DNA: TGCGCCAGCAGTGAGGCCAATACGGGACAGGTGCTAAGGAAGCAGTACTTC. The rearrangement uses TRBV10-2 and TRBJ2-7; 8 nucleotides line up with TRBD1. The CDR3 sequence is 17 residues long. After removal of 2 bases from V and 8 bases from J, the junction contained 17 bases not matched to a gene. Germline-derived CDR1 and CDR2 are WSHSY and SAAADI.

J is TRBJ1-1 and V is TRBV29-1; D gene uncertain. Germline CDR1 reads SQVTM; CDR2 reads ANQGSEA. V shed 1 base and J shed 1 base, with 13 bases lying between them. The length of the CDR3 is 15 residues. The CDR3 sequence: CSVEVSPGWNTEAFF. As DNA, the CDR3 is TGCAGCGTTGAAGTGAGCCCGGGATGGAACACTGAAGCTTTCTTT.

In this sample, this clone turned up a few times. This chain links TRBV11-2 with TRBJ1-1; D is unresolved. Trimming took 5 bases from V and 2 from J, leaving 18 bases between them. The CDR3 is 16 residues long. Looked up from germline, CDR1 is SGHAT and CDR2 is FQNNGV. The CDR3 here is CASSPRSRARNTEAFF. DNA of the CDR3: TGTGCCAGCAGCCCAAGGTCAAGGGCTCGCAACACTGAAGCTTTCTTT.

This clone was picked up one time. This chain connects TRBV9 to TRBJ1-4, with 12 positions matching TRBD1. Trimming removed 4 bases from V and 7 bases from J; junction bases left unmatched: 8. CDR3 length equals 16 residues. The germline V gene encodes CDR1 SGDLS and CDR2 YYNGEE. The CDR3 nucleotides read TGTGCCAGCAGCCCGGGACAGGGGGCGCAACGTGAAAAACTGTTTTTT. Protein product: CASSPGQGAQREKLFF.

The chain combines TRBV5-4 with TRBJ2-4; D perhaps matches TRBD1 (6 bases). The CDR3 consists of 16 residues. Germline V gene data show CDR1 as SGHNT and CDR2 as YYREEE (reference sequence). Trimming cost V 3 bases and J 2 bases, with 15 bases left between them. CDR3 sequence (DNA): TGTGCCAGCAGCTACCAGGGGAGAGGGACCAAAAACATTCAGTACTTC. Its translation is CASSYQGRGTKNIQYF.